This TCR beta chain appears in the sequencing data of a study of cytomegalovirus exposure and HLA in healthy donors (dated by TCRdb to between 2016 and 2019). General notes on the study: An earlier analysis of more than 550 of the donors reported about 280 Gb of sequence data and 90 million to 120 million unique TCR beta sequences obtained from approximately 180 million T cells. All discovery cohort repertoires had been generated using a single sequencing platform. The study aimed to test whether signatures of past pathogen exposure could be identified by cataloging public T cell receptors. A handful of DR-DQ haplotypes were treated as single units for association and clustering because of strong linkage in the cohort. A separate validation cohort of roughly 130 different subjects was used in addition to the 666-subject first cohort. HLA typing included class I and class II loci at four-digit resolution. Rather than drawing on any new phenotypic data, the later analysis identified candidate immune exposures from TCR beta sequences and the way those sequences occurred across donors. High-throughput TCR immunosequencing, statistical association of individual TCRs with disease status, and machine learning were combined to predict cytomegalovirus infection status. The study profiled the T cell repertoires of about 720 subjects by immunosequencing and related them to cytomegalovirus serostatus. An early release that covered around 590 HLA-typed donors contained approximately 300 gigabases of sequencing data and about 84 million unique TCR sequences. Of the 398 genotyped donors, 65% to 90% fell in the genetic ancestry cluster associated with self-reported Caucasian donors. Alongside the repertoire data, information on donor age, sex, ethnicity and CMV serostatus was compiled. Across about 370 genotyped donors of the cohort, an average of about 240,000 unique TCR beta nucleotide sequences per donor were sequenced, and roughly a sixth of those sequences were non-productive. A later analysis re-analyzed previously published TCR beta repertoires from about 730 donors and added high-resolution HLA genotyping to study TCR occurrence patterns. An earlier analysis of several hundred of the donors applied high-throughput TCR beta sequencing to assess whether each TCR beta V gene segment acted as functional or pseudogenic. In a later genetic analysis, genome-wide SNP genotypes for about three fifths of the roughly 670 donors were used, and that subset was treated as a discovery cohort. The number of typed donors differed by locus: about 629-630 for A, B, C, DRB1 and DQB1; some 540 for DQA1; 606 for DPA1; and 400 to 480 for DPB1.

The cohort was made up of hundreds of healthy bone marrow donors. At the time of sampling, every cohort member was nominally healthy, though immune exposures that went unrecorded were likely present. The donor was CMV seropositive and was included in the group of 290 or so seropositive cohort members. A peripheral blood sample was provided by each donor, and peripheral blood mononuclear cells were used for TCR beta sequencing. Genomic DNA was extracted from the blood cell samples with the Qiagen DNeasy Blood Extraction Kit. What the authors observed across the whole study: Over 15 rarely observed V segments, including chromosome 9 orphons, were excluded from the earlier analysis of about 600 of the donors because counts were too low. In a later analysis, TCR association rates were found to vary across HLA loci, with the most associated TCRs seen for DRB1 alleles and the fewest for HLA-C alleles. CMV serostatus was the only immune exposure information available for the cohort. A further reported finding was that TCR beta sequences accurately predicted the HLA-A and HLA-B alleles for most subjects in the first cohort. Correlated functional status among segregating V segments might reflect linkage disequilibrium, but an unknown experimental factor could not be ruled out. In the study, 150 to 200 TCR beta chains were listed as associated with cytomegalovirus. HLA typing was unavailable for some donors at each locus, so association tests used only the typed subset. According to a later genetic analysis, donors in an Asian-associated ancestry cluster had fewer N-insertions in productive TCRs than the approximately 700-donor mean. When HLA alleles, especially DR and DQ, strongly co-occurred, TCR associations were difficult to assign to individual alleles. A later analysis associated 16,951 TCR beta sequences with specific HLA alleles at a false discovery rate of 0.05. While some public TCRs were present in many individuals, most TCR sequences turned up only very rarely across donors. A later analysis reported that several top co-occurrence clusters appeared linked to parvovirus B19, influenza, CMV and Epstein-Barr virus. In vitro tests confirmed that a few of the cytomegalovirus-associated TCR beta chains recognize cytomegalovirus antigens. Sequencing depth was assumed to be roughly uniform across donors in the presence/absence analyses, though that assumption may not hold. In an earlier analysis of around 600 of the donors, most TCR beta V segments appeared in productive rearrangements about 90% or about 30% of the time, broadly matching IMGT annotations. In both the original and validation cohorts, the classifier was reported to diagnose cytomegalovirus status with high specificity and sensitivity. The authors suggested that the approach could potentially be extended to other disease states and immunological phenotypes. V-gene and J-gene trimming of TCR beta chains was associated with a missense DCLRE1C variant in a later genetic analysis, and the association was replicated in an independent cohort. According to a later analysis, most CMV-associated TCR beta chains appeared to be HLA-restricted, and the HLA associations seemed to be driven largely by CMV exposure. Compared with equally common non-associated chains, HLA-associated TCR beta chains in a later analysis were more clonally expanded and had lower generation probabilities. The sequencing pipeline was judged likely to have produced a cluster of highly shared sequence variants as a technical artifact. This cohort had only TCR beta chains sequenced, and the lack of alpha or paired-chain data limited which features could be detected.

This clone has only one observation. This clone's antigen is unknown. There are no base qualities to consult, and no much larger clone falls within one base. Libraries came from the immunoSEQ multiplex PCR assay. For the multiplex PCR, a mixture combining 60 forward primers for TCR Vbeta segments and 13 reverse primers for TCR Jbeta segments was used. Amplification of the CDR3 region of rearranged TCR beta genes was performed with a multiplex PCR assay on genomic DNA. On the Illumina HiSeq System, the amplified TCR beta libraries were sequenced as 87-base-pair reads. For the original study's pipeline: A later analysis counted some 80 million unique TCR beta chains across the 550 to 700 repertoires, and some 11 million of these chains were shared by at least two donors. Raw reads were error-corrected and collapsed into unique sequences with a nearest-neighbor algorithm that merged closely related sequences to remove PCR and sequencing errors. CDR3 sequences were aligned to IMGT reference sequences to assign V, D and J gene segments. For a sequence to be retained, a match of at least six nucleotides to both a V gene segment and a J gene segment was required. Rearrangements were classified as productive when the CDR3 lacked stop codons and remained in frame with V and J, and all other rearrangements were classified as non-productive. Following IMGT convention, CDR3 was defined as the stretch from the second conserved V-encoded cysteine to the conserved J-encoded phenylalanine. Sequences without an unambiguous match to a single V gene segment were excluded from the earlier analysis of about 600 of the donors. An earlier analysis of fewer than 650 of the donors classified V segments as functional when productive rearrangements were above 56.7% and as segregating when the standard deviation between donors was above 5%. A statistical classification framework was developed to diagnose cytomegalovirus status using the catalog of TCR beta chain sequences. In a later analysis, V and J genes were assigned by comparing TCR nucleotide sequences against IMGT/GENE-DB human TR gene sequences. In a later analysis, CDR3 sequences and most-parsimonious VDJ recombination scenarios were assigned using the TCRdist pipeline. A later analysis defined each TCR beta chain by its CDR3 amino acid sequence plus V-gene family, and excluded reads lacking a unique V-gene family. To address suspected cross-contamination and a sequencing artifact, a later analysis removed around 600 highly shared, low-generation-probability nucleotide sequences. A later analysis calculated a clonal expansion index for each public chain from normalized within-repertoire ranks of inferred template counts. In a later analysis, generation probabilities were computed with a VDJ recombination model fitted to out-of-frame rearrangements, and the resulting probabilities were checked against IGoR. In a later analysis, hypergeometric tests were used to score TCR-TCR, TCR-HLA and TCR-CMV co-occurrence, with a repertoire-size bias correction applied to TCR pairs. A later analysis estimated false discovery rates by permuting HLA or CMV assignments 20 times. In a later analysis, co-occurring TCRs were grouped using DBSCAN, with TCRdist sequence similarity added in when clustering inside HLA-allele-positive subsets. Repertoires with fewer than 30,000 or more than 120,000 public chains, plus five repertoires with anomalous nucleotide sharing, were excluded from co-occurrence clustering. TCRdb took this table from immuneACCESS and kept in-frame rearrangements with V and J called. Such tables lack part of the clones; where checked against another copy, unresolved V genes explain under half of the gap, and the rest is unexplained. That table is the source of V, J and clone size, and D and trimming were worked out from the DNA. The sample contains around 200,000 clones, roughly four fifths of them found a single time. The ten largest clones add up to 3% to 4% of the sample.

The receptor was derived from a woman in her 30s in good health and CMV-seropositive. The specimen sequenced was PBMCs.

The nucleotide sequence is TGTGCCAGTACTCCGGGGACAGGGGCCTACGAGCAGTACTTC. Its amino acids are CASTPGTGAYEQYF. The chain joins TRBV19 to TRBJ2-7; 10 junctional bases match TRBD1. V is cut back by 7 bases and J by 2 bases, with 5 bases in the junction unmatched. Looking up the germline V gene (reference sequence) yields CDR1 LNHDA and CDR2 SQIVND. Inclusive of the bounding cysteine and phenylalanine, the CDR3 is 14 residues long. Of the read, only the CDR3 DNA is kept; its 42 bases are in frame from base 1.